These 22 T cell receptor beta chains were sequenced from one sample in a study of T-cell reconstitution after alpha-beta-depleted transplantation in children (dated by TCRdb to 2016 to 2017). Libraries were made using PCR. TCRdb shows the sequencer as Illumina HiSeq 2500. Molecular barcoding was employed in the preparation of TCR libraries, with unique molecular identifiers being used to normalize TCRbeta repertoire quantification. TCRdb's own reprocessing of the public reads used fastp at Q25 and MiXCR and kept productive beta chains. Each entry is one CDR3 protein sequence, shown with its most common DNA and genes. The sample records approximately 200,000 distinct CDR3 sequences, roughly 15% of which are singletons. Approximately 13% of the sample comes from the top ten. This specimen was PBMCs from the stem cell graft donor, taken from the stem cell graft. These receptors came from a human donor who donated a stem cell graft to a child with acute lymphoblastic leukemia.

This clonotype has ten or more counts. The chain carries TRBV30 and TRBJ1-1; D unclear. CDR3 size: 13 residues. Germline V gene lookup returns CDR1 GTSNPN and CDR2 SVGIG (reference sequence). Trimming removed 4 bases at V and 2 bases at J, with 11 bases between. CDR3 DNA sequence: TGTGCCTGGACGGAGGAAGCTAACACTGAAGCTTTCTTT. Amino acids: CAWTEEANTEAFF.

This clonotype was recorded many times. The chain is built from TRBV25-1 and TRBJ2-1, with TRBD1 matching over 8 bases. CDR1 is MGHDK, CDR2 SYGVNS, per germline. J gave up 2 bases and V 3 bases, and 21 bases lay outside the gene matches. CDR3 length equals 21 residues. The chain's CDR3 is CASSDLKVGTGTGLTYNEQFF. DNA for the CDR3: TGTGCCAGCAGTGACCTGAAGGTGGGGACCGGGACAGGCCTGACCTACAATGAGCAGTTCTTC. Based on the CDR3 plus reference TRBV25-1 and TRBJ2-1, the full variable domain is EADIYQTPRYLVIGTGKKITLECSQTMGHDKMYWYQQDPGMELHLIHYSYGVNSTEKGDLSSESTVSRIRTEHFPLTLESARPSHTSQYLCASSDLKVGTGTGLTYNEQFFGPGTRLTVL.

This clonotype has a count of ten or more. The rearrangement uses TRBV20-1 and TRBJ2-7; 10 positions match TRBD1. Germline V lookup: CDR1 DFQATT, CDR2 SNEGSKA (reference sequence). The CDR3 totals 14 residues. V was pared by 6 bases and J by 2 bases, with 7 bases of the junction left unmatched. The CDR3 DNA follows: TGCAGTGCCCTAGGACAGGGGGGTACCTACGAGCAGTACTTC. It specifies CSALGQGGTYEQYF.

This clonotype has more than one count but fewer than ten. V gene TRBV5-1 combines with J gene TRBJ2-5; the D is unclear. CDR3 length equals 13 residues. The V end was cut by 0 bases, the J end by 8 bases, with 11 bases between. The V gene's germline CDR1 is SGHRS and CDR2 YFSETQ. The CDR3 nucleotides are TGCGCCAGCAGCTTGGATGAGGTTGATACCCAGTACTTC. Its protein is CASSLDEVDTQYF.

This clonotype showed up just a few times. CDR3 sequence (DNA): TGCGCCAGCAGCTTGGGCGGGGGCCGGGACTATGGCTACACCTTC. This gives the protein CASSLGGGRDYGYTF. The rearrangement links TRBV5-1 to TRBJ1-2, with TRBD1 as a possible D gene (6 bases). Trimming took 0 bases from V and 3 from J, leaving 12 bases between them. The germline gives CDR1 SGHRS, CDR2 YFSETQ. The CDR3 contains 15 residues.

This clonotype was picked up a small number of times. This sequence joins TRBV30 and TRBJ1-1; weak D call: TRBD1 (5 bases). CDR3 length: 16 amino acids. Germline CDR1 and CDR2: GTSNPN and SVGIG (reference sequence). Between the trimmed V and J ends, which lost 3 bases and 6 bases, there was a span of 23 bases. The CDR3 nucleotides are TGTGCCTGGAGGTGGACCTATGGGGGGGGTGAGCCTGAAGCTTTCTTT. Amino acid sequence: CAWRWTYGGGEPEAFF. Full variable domain (outside the CDR3, taken from reference TRBV30 and TRBJ1-1): SQTIHQWPATLVQPVGSPLSLECTVEGTSNPNLYWYRQAAGRGLQLLFYSVGIGQISSEVPQNLSASRPQDRQFILSSKKLLLSDSGFYLCAWRWTYGGGEPEAFFGQGTRLTVV.

V is TRBV19 and J is TRBJ2-2; D is perhaps TRBD2 (6 bases). The CDR3 loop spans 14 amino acids. Per germline, CDR1 LNHDA and CDR2 SQIVND (reference sequence). With 3 bases removed from V and 4 bases from J, the gap between germline ends came to 9 bases. The CDR3 here is CASSISGGTGELFF. DNA of the CDR3: TGTGCCAGTAGTATCTCCGGGGGCACCGGGGAGCTGTTTTTT.

J is TRBJ1-2 and V is TRBV4-1; 8 nucleotides match TRBD1. The V gene's germline CDR1 is MGHRA and CDR2 YSYEKL. There are 15 residues in the CDR3. The ends lost 0 bases at V and 3 bases at J; junction bases unmatched: 3. The CDR3 bases are TGCGCCAGCAGCCAAGACCTGACAGGGGACTATGGCTACACCTTC. This sequence encodes CASSQDLTGDYGYTF.

This clonotype was counted at least ten times. V gene TRBV12-3 or TRBV12-4 combines with J gene TRBJ2-5, with 8 bases identical to TRBD1. The V segment lost 4 bases and the J segment 5 bases; nucleotides outside the gene matches: 6. This CDR3 comprises 14 residues. In nucleotides, the CDR3 is TGTGCCAGCAGTTCAGGACAGGGTTGGGAGACCCAGTACTTC. Translating gives CASSSGQGWETQYF.

This clonotype was counted at least ten times. Germline and junction disagree at one end, which may indicate a read error. The V and J genes are TRBV11-2 and TRBJ2-7; 14 bases fit TRBD2. The CDR3 covers 15 residues. Germline-derived CDR1 and CDR2 are SGHAT and FQNNGV. The CDR3 DNA sequence: TGCGCCAGCAGCTCGGGACTAGCGGGAGTCGGCGAGCAGTACTTC. It is translated as CASSSGLAGVGEQYF.

This clonotype has ten or more counts. The rearrangement links TRBV3-1 to TRBJ1-4; TRBD1 matches at 11 bases. V trimming: 4 bases; J trimming: 7 bases; junction bases outside the gene matches: 14. The CDR3 extends over 18 amino acids. The germline V gene encodes CDR1 LGHDT and CDR2 YNNKEL (reference sequence). CDR3 in amino acids: CASSLKDRGPLVGEKLFF. The CDR3 bases are TGTGCCAGCAGCCTCAAGGACAGGGGGCCCTTGGTGGGTGAAAAACTGTTTTTT.

Ten or more counts support this clonotype. The chain carries TRBV20-1 and TRBJ2-1, with 7 bases matching TRBD2. The CDR3 has 17 amino acids. CDR1 DFQATT and CDR2 SNEGSKA come from the germline V gene (reference sequence). Trimming at V came to 2 bases and at J to 7 bases, leaving 17 bases not matched to a gene. The CDR3 bases are TGCAGTGCTAGAAATCCCCAGCGGGGCGGTGTGTATAATGAGCAGTTCTTC. Protein: CSARNPQRGGVYNEQFF.

To note about this clonotype: With a much larger clone just one base away, this may be a read error. The V gene is TRBV25-1, the J gene TRBJ2-5; TRBD1 agrees at 9 bases. CDR3 size: 16 residues. Germline values: CDR1 MGHDK, CDR2 SYGVNS. In DNA, the CDR3 is TGTGCCAGCAGTGAGCACAGGGGGCAGCCCGAAGAGACCGAGTACTTC. Encoded protein: CASSEHRGQPEETEYF.

This clonotype was observed at least ten times. The genes are TRBV12-3 or TRBV12-4 and TRBJ1-4; D gene uncertain. CDR3 length equals 13 residues. Trimming cost V 7 bases and J 3 bases, with 9 bases left between them. CDR3: CASNRKPNEKLFF. In nucleotides, the CDR3 is TGTGCCAGCAATAGGAAACCTAATGAAAAACTGTTTTTT.

This clonotype was counted ten times or more. The chain couples TRBV5-1 to TRBJ1-1; maybe TRBD1 (5 bases). The germline V gene has CDR1 SGHRS and CDR2 YFSETQ. V lost 5 bases to trimming and J lost 3 bases, with 17 bases between them. The CDR3 loop spans 15 amino acids. The CDR3 region has the DNA TGCGCCAGCAGATCGGGACCCAACAGCGACACTGAAGCTTTCTTT. Translation gives CASRSGPNSDTEAFF.

This clonotype showed up just a few times. The chain links TRBV25-1 to TRBJ2-3; 11 bases align to TRBD2. V lost 2 bases and J lost 1; bases outside the gene matches: 11. The CDR3 runs to 19 residues. The germline V gene encodes CDR1 MGHDK and CDR2 SYGVNS. The DNA for the CDR3 is TGTGCCAGCAGTGAAACGTTGACTAGCGGGGCTCCTGGCACAGATACGCAGTATTTT. Its protein is CASSETLTSGAPGTDTQYF. The full variable domain, in which reference TRBV25-1 and TRBJ2-3 provide the parts outside the CDR3, is EADIYQTPRYLVIGTGKKITLECSQTMGHDKMYWYQQDPGMELHLIHYSYGVNSTEKGDLSSESTVSRIRTEHFPLTLESARPSHTSQYLCASSETLTSGAPGTDTQYFGPGTRLTVL.

At least ten counts were recorded for this clonotype. The rearrangement joins TRBV21-1 to TRBJ2-7; the D segment call TRBD1 is taken from the table without a DNA check. TRBV21-1 represents a pseudogene. The CDR3 covers 13 residues. The CDR3 loop is CASSTYQGYEQYF. The CDR3, as DNA: TGTGCCAGCAGCACCTACCAGGGGTACGAGCAGTACTTC.

The table lists this clonotype with a few counts. V is TRBV2 and J is TRBJ2-7; D gene unclear. The germline gives CDR1 SNHLY, CDR2 FYNNEI. The ends were cut back, 5 bases at V and 2 bases at J, with 7 bases in the middle. The CDR3 has 12 amino acids. In DNA, the CDR3 is TGTGCCAGCAGTCCGAGCCCCTACGAGCAGTACTTC. The encoded protein is CASSPSPYEQYF. Drawing the rest from reference TRBV2 and TRBJ2-7, the complete variable domain is EPEVTQTPSHQVTQMGQEVILRCVPISNHLYFYWYRQILGQKVEFLVSFYNNEISEKSEIFDDQFSVERPDGSNFTLKIRSTKLEDSAMYFCASSPSPYEQYFGPGTRLTVT.

The chain links TRBV19 to TRBJ2-4, with TRBD1 matching over 8 bases. Unmatched junction bases numbered 16, after V lost 5 bases and J lost 1 base. This CDR3 spans 19 amino acids. Germline CDR1 is LNHDA and CDR2 is SQIVND (reference sequence). The CDR3 bases are TGTGCCAGTAGTGGCGCCGGGACAGGACCTTCCGGGGCCAAAAACATTCAGTACTTC. It is translated as CASSGAGTGPSGAKNIQYF.

This clonotype occurred a few times. The chain uses TRBV28 and TRBJ1-2; D call uncertain. Germline V gene data show CDR1 as MDHEN and CDR2 as SYDVKM. V was cut by 4 bases and J by 8 bases, with 5 bases left in between. The CDR3 extends over 10 amino acids. CDR3: CASSSGGYTF. The CDR3 DNA reads as TGTGCCAGCAGTTCGGGCGGCTACACCTTC.

V is TRBV7-8 and J is TRBJ2-5; TRBD1 agrees at 7 bases. From germline, CDR1 is SGHVS and CDR2 FQNEAQ. The CDR3 length is 14 residues. After removal of 5 bases from V and 2 bases from J, the junction contained 5 bases not matched to a gene. Here the CDR3 reads CASSPGTEQETQYF. Here the CDR3 DNA reads TGTGCCAGCAGCCCCGGGACAGAACAAGAGACCCAGTACTTC.

This clonotype came up many times. The chain combines TRBV28 with TRBJ2-4, with a tentative D call TRBD2 (6 bases). The CDR3 sequence is 14 residues long. CDR1 and CDR2 (germline): MDHEN, SYDVKM. V was cut by 3 bases and J by 0 bases, with 6 bases left in between. The DNA of the CDR3 is TGTGCCAGCAGTTTGGAGGGAGCCAAAAACATTCAGTACTTC. It yields the protein CASSLEGAKNIQYF.